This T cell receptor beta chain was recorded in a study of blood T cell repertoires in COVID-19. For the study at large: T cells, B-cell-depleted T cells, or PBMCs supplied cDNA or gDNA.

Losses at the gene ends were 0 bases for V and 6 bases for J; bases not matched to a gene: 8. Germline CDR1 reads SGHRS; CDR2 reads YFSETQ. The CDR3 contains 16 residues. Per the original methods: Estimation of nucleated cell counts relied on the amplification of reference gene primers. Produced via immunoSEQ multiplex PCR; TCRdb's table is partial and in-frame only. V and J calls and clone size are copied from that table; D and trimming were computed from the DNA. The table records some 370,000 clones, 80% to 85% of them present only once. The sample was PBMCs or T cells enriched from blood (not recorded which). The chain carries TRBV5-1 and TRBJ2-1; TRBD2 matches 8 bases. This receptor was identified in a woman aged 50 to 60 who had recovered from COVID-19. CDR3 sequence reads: CASSLVAGGPSNEQFF. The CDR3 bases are TGCGCCAGCAGCTTGGTGGCGGGAGGCCCATCCAATGAGCAGTTCTTC.